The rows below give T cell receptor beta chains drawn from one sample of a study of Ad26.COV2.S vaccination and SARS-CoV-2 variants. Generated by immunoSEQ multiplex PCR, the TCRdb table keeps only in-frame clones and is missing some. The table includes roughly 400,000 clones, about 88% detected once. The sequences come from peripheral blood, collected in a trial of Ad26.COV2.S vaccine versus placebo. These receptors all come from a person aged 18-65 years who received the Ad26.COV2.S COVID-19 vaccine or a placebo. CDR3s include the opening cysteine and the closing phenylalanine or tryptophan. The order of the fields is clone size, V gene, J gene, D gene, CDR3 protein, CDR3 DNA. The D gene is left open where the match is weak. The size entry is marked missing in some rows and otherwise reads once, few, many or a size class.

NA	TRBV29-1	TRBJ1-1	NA	CSVDGTNTEAFF	TGCAGCGTGGACGGTACGAACACTGAAGCTTTCTTT
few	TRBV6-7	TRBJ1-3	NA	CASSYSKGDRKEGGNTIYF	TGTGCCAGCAGTTACTCGAAAGGTGACCGGAAAGAAGGTGGAAACACCATATATTTT
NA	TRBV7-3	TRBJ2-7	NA	CASSSLQGPYEQYF	TGTGCCAGCAGCTCCCTACAGGGACCCTACGAGCAGTACTTC
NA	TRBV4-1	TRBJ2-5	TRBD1	CASSHVPGQGKETQYF	TGCGCCAGCAGCCATGTTCCGGGACAGGGTAAAGAGACCCAGTACTTC
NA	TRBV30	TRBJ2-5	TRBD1	CAWGGTGVQETQYF	TGTGCCTGGGGTGGGACAGGGGTACAAGAGACCCAGTACTTC
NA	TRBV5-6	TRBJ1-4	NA	CASSSDARGRGKLFF	TGTGCCAGCAGCTCCGACGCGAGGGGTCGAGGAAAACTGTTTTTT
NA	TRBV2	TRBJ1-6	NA	CASSATRRGSDSPLHF	TGTGCCAGCAGTGCCACCCGTAGGGGGAGTGACTCACCCCTCCACTTT
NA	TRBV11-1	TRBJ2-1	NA	CASSNPGATFF	TGTGCCAGCAGTAACCCGGGAGCTACGTTCTTC
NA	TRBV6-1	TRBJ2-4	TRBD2	CASSEGTSQNIQYF	TGTGCCAGCAGTGAGGGGACTAGCCAAAACATTCAGTACTTC
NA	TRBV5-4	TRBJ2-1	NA	CASSHTSDEQFF	TGTGCCAGCAGCCATACTAGTGATGAGCAGTTCTTC
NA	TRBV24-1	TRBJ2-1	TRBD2	CATSDPGLAGAPQGNEQFF	TGTGCCACCAGTGATCCGGGACTAGCGGGAGCCCCCCAGGGCAATGAGCAGTTCTTC
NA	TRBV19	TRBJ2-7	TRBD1	CASSPGQAYEQYF	TGTGCCAGTAGTCCGGGACAGGCCTACGAGCAGTACTTC
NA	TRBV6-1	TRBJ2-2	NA	CASSEGPPPGELFF	TGTGCCAGCAGTGAAGGGCCCCCACCCGGGGAGCTGTTTTTT
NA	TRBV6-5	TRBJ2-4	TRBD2	CASSGTSNIQYF	TGTGCCAGCAGCGGGACTAGCAACATTCAGTACTTC
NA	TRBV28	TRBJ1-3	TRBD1	CASRSEGASGNTIYF	TGTGCCAGCAGATCGGAGGGGGCTTCTGGAAACACCATATATTTT
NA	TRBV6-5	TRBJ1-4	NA	CATTHGGYNEKLFF	TGTGCCACTACCCATGGGGGGTACAATGAAAAACTGTTTTTT
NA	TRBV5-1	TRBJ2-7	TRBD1	CASSLPPGTGFIYEQYF	TGCGCCAGCAGCTTGCCCCCCGGGACAGGGTTTATCTACGAGCAGTACTTC
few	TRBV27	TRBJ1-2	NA	CASTLSGQPNYGYTF	TGTGCCAGCACCCTGTCAGGGCAGCCTAACTATGGCTACACCTTC
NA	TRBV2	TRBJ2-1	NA	CASSVERGDEQFF	TGTGCCAGCAGTGTAGAAAGGGGGGATGAGCAGTTCTTC
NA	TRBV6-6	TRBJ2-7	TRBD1	CASSDAGTGSYEQYF	TGTGCCAGCAGTGACGCCGGGACAGGGTCCTACGAGCAGTACTTC
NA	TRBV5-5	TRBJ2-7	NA	CASGGSVYEQYF	TGTGCCAGCGGGGGTTCAGTCTACGAGCAGTACTTC
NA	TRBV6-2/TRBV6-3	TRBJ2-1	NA	CASSPLTVESYEQFF	TGTGCCAGCAGCCCCCTAACCGTCGAGTCGTATGAGCAGTTCTTC
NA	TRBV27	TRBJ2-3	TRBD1	CASRRRPGQDTDTQYF	TGTGCCAGCAGGAGGCGACCGGGACAGGACACAGATACGCAGTATTTT
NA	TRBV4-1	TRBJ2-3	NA	CASSQEGSGDTQYF	TGCGCCAGCAGCCAAGAAGGGAGTGGAGATACGCAGTATTTT
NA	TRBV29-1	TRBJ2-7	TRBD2	CSVGLAIATSYEQYF	TGCAGCGTTGGACTAGCGATAGCCACCTCCTACGAGCAGTACTTC
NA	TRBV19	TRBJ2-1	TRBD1	CASSSGQGDLNEQFF	TGTGCCAGTAGTTCGGGACAGGGGGACCTCAATGAGCAGTTCTTC
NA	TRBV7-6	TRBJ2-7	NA	CASSLNPGKEQYF	TGTGCCAGCAGCTTAAATCCGGGGAAAGAGCAGTACTTT
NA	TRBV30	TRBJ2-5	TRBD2	CAWSGGASGAGTQYF	TGTGCCTGGAGTGGTGGGGCTAGCGGGGCGGGGACCCAGTACTTC
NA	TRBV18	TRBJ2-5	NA	CASSPRLQETQYF	TGTGCCAGCTCACCTCGGCTCCAAGAGACCCAGTACTTC
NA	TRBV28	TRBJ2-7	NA	CASSILYEQYF	TGTGCCAGCAGTATCCTCTACGAGCAGTACTTC
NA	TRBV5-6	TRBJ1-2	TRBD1	CASSFPGQLNYGYTF	TGTGCCAGCAGCTTCCCGGGACAGTTGAACTATGGCTACACCTTC
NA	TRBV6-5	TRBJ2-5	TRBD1	CASSNGQGRAETQYF	TGTGCCAGCAGTAACGGACAGGGGAGGGCAGAGACCCAGTACTTC
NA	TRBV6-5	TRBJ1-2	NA	CASSYRGASYGYTF	TGTGCCAGCAGTTACCGGGGGGCGAGCTATGGCTACACCTTC